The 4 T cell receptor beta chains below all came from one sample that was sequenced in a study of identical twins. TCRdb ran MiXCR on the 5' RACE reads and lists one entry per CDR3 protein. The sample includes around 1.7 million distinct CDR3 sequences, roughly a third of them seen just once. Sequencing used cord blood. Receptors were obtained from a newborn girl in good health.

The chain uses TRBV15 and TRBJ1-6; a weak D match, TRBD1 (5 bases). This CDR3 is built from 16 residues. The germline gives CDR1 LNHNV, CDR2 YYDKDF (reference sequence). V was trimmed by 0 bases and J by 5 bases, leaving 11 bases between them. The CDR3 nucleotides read TGTGCCACCAGCAGAGAAGCAGGGCCAAATAATTCACCCCTCCACTTT. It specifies CATSREAGPNNSPLHF.

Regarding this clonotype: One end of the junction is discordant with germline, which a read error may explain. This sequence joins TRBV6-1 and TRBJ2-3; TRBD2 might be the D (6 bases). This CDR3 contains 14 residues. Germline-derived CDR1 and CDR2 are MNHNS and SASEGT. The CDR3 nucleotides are TGCGCCAGCAGGGCCGGGACTAGCACAGATACGCAGTATTTT. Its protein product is CASRAGTSTDTQYF.

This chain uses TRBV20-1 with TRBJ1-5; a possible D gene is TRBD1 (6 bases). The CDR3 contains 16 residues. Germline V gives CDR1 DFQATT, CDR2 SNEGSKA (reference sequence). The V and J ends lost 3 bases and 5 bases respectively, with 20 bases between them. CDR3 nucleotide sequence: TGCAGTGCTAGCCCCTCCGGAGGCAGGGGATATCAGCCCCAGCATTTT. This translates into CSASPSGGRGYQPQHF.

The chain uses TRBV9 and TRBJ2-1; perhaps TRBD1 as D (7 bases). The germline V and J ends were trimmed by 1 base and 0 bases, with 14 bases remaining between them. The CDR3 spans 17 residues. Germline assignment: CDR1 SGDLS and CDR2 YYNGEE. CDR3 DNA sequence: TGTGCCAGCAGCGTATCAGGGGGGAGCAGCTCCTACAATGAGCAGTTCTTC. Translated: CASSVSGGSSSYNEQFF.